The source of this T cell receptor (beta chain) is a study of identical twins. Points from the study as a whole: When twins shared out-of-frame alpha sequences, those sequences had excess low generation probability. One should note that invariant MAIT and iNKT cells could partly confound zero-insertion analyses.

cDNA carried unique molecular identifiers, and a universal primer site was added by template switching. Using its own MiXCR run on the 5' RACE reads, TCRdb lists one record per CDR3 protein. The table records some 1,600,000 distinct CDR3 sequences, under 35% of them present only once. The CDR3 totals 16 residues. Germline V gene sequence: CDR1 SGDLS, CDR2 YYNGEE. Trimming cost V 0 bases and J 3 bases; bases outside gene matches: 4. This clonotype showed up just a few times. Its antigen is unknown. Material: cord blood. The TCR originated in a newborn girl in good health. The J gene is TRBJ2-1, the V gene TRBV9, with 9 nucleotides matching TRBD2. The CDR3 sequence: CASSVGSSGGYNEQFF. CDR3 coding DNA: TGTGCCAGCAGCGTAGGTAGTAGCGGGGGCTACAATGAGCAGTTCTTC.